The clone carrying this TCR beta chain was seen repeatedly, ten times or more. Its cognate antigen is unknown. Stated time point: newly diagnosed GD, antithyroid drugs for less than 3 months. From PBMCs, RNA was extracted and then used to make the TCR library. The data are from a study of regulatory T cells in long-lasting Graves disease. The overall study: Recently diagnosed Graves' patients had received antithyroid drugs for under 3 months. General observations from the study: Accuracy may have suffered from the small sample size.

To make TCR beta libraries, researchers used iRepertoire HTBI primers and Arm-PCR of CDR3 regions. TCRdb recomputed calls from the multiplex PCR reads with MiXCR, one row per CDR3 protein. Among 440,000 or so distinct CDR3 sequences listed, 15% were seen once. This same sample was also part of a study on T cells in Graves' hyperthyroidism and ophthalmopathy. Per that study: Most thyroid clonotypes expanded above 0.001 were also detected in blood.

The TCR sequence derives from a young woman with Graves disease. This specimen consisted of peripheral blood mononuclear cells (PBMCs), obtained at new diagnosis, from a patient treated with antithyroid drugs.

In nucleotides, the CDR3 is TGCGCCAGCAGCGCAAAGACAGGGTCCCACGAGCAGTACTTC. Translating it yields CASSAKTGSHEQYF. J is TRBJ2-7 and V is TRBV5-1; 7 bases map to TRBD1. The trim removed 4 bases at V and 5 bases at J, leaving 9 bases unmatched. The germline gives CDR1 SGHRS, CDR2 YFSETQ. The CDR3 length is 14 residues.